This T cell receptor (beta chain) is from a study of blood T cell repertoires in COVID-19. Study details: The origin of the acute and convalescent COVID-19 samples was the United States, Italy and Spain.

The repertoire was sequenced with immunoSEQ multiplex PCR; TCRdb's copy has only in-frame clones and lacks some. This table has more than 150,000 clones, under 90% appearing once. The germline CDR1 and CDR2 sequences are LNHDA and SQIVND (reference sequence). V lost 10 bases, J lost 4 bases, and 17 bases lay in between. The CDR3 totals 14 residues. The sample taken for sequencing was peripheral blood. The sequence was obtained from a human donor in a cohort sampled during active COVID-19. The chain employs TRBV19 and TRBJ1-3; D gene unclear. CDR3 amino acids: CATSTSPLGNTIYF. The CDR3 DNA follows: TGTGCCACTTCTACCTCCCCTCTCGGAAACACCATATATTTT. Full variable domain (rest looked up from reference TRBV19 and TRBJ1-3): DGGITQSPKYLFRKEGQNVTLSCEQNLNHDAMYWYRQDPGQGLRLIYYSQIVNDFQKGDIAEGYSVSREKKESFPLTVTSAQKNPTAFYLCATSTSPLGNTIYFGEGSWLTVV.